This TCR beta chain was documented in a study of blood T cell repertoires in COVID-19. Germline values: CDR1 MNHEY, CDR2 SVGAGI. V shed 4 bases and J shed 2 bases, with 8 bases lying between them. The CDR3 sequence is 13 residues long. Donors were grouped by their self-reported clinical history. This clone was recorded a few times. Source study methods: Amplification from reference gene primers served as the basis for estimated nucleated cell counts. Only in-frame clones appear in the TCRdb table, and some are missing; sequencing was by immunoSEQ multiplex PCR. That table supplies the V and J calls and clone size; D and trimming were determined from the DNA. The repertoire holds about 300,000 clones, roughly 89% seen once, with around 4.5% in the top ten.

The source of this sequence is a woman under 30 with acute COVID-19. The gene calls are TRBV6-5 and TRBJ2-5; D uncertain. The sequenced sample consisted of PBMCs or T cells enriched from blood (not recorded which). CDR3 protein: CASSWSVQETQYF. The CDR3 DNA reads as TGTGCCAGCAGTTGGTCGGTACAAGAGACCCAGTACTTC.